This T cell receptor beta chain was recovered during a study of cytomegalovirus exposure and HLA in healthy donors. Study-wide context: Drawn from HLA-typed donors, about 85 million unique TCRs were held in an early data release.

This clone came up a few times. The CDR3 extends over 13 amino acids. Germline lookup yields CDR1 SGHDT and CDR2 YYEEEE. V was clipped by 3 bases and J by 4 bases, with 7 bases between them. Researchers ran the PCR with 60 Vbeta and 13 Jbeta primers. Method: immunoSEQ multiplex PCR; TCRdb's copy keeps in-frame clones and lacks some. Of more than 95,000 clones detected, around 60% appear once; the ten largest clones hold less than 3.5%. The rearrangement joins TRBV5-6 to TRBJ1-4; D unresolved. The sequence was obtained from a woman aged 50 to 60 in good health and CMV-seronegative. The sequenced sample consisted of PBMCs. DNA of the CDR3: TGTGCCAGCAGCTATTCTGTTAATGAAAAACTGTTTTTT. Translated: CASSYSVNEKLFF.